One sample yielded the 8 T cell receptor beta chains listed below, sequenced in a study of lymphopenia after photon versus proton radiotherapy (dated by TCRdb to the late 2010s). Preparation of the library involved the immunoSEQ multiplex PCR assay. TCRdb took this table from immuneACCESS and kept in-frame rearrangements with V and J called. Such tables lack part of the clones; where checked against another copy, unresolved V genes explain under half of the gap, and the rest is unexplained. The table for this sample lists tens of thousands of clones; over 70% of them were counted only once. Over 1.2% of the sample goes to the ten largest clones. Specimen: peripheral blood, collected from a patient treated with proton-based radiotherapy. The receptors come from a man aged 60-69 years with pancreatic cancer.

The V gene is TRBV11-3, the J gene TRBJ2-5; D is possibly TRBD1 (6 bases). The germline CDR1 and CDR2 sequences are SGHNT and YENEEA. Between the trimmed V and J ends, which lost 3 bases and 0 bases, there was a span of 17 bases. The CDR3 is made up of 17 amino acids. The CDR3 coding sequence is TGTGCCAGCAGCTTTAACCGTTGGGGGCAGAACCAAGAGACCCAGTACTTC. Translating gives CASSFNRWGQNQETQYF. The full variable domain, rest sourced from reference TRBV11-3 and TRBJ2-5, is EAGVVQSPRYKIIEKKQPVAFWCNPISGHNTLYWYLQNLGQGPELLIRYENEEAVDDSQLPKDRFSAERLKGVDSTLKIQPAELGDSAVYLCASSFNRWGQNQETQYFGPGTRLLVL.

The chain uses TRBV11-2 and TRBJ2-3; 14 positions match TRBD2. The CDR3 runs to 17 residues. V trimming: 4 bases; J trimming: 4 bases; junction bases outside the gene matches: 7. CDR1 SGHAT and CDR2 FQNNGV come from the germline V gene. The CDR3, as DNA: TGTGCCAGCAGCTCTGGGGGACTAGCGGGAGACGCAGATACGCAGTATTTT. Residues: CASSSGGLAGDADTQYF.

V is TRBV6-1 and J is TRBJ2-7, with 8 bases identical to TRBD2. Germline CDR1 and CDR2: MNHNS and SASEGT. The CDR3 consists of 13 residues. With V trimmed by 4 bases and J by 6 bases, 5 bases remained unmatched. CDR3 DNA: TGTGCCAGCAGTGGGAGACTAGCGATCGAGCAGTACTTC. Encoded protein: CASSGRLAIEQYF.

The CDR3 sequence is CASSPLPDSGDKFF. CDR3 nucleotides: TGTGCCAGCTCACCGTTGCCGGACAGTGGCGATAAGTTCTTC. The chain couples TRBV18 to TRBJ2-1, with D perhaps matching TRBD1 (6 bases). Looked up from germline, CDR1 is KGHSH and CDR2 is LQKENI. The CDR3 contains 14 residues. Deletions cut 3 bases from V and 14 bases from J, with 20 bases between.

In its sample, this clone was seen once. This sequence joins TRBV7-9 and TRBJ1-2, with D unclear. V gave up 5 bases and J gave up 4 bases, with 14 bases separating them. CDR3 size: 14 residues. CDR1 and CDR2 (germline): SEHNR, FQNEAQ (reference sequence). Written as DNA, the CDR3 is TGTGCCAGCAGCCCCCACTGGCAGACCTATGGCTACACCTTC. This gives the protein CASSPHWQTYGYTF.

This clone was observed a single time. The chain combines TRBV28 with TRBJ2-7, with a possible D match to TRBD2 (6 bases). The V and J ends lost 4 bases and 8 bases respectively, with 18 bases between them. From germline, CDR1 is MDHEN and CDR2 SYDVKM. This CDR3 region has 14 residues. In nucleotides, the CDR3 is TGTGCCAGCAGTTCTCCGGGACTGAACGAGAAGCAGTACTTC. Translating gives CASSSPGLNEKQYF.

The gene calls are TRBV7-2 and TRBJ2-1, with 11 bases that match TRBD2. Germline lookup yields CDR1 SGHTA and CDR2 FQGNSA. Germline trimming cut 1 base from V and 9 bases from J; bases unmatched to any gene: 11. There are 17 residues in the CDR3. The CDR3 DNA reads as TGTGCCAGCAGCTTAGGGGCCCCACTAGCGGGAGTGGGTGAGCAGTTCTTC. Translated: CASSLGAPLAGVGEQFF.

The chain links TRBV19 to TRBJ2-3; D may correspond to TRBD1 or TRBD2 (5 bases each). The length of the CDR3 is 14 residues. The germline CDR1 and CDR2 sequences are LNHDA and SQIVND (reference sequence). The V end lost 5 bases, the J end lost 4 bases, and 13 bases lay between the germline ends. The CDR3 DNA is TGTGCCAGTAGTGCGTCGAGGGGTGCAGATACGCAGTATTTT. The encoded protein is CASSASRGADTQYF.